This section outlines one TCR beta chain sequence together with its context. Its antigen is as yet unknown. Expressed TCRB transcripts were sequenced because the isolated RNA had all been reverse transcribed beforehand. Assay: immunoSEQ multiplex PCR; the TCRdb copy retains only in-frame clones and omits some. The table records around 300,000 clones, 8% of them present only once. The data originate from a study of beta chain features in type 1 diabetes. Study observations and caveats: Any HLA effect on TCRB rearrangement was left unresolved by small sub-analyses.

The germline V gene has CDR1 LGHNA and CDR2 YSLEER. The CDR3 covers 15 residues. J was trimmed by 6 bases and V by 4 bases; bases with no gene match: 7. Sorting that relied on CD45RO/CCR7/CD25/CD127/CD95/CD27 yielded CD4+ naive, central memory, regulatory and stem cell-like memory cells. J is TRBJ1-5 and V is TRBV4-3; 9 nucleotides agree with TRBD1. The TCR was taken from a woman aged 18-29 years in good health. Sequenced: central memory CD4+ T cells from blood. DNA of the CDR3: TGCGCCAGCAGCCTGGGACAGGGTATCGGTCAGCCCCAGCATTTT. Translating it yields CASSLGQGIGQPQHF.